The 2 T cell receptor beta chains below were found in one sample sequenced in a study of blood T cell repertoires in COVID-19. The assay was immunoSEQ multiplex PCR, and TCRdb's table has in-frame clones only and misses some. This sample has about 220,000 clones, with around three quarters found just once. Sequences were obtained from peripheral blood. The origin of the receptors is a woman in her seventies with acute or convalescent COVID-19.

This clone was seen a single time. CDR3 sequence: CASSLDVPGELFF. The CDR3 DNA reads TGTGCCAGCAGCCTAGATGTGCCCGGGGAGCTGTTTTTT. The chain carries TRBV7-3 and TRBJ2-2, with D hard to call. The CDR3 spans 13 residues. Germline assignment: CDR1 SGHTA and CDR2 FQGTGA. Trimming took off 5 bases at V and 6 bases at J, with 10 bases between the two ends.

The chain uses TRBV5-4 and TRBJ1-1; possible D gene TRBD1, 5 bases. This CDR3 spans 13 amino acids. Trimming cost V 3 bases and J 2 bases, with 8 bases left between them. Germline CDR1 and CDR2: SGHNT and YYREEE (reference sequence). The CDR3 is CASSSRGNTEAFF. The DNA of the CDR3 is TGTGCCAGCAGCTCTAGGGGCAACACTGAAGCTTTCTTT.